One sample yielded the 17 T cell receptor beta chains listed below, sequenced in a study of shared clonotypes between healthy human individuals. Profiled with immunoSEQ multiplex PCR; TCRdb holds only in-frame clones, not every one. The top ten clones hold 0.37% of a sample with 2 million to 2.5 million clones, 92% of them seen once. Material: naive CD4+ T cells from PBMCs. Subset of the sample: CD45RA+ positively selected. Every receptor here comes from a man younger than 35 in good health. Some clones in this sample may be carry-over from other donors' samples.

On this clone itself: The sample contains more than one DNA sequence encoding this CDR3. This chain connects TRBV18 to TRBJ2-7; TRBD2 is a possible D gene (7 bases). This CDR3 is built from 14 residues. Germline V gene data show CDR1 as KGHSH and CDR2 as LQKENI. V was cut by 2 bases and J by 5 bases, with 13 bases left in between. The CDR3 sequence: CASSPAAGADEQYF. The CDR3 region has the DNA TGTGCCAGCTCACCAGCGGCGGGGGCGGACGAGCAGTACTTC.

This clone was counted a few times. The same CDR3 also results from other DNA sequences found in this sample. CDR3 loop: CASSLSGGNTIYF. The CDR3 DNA reads TGTGCCAGCAGTTTATCTGGTGGAAACACCATATATTTT. V gene TRBV27 combines with J gene TRBJ1-3, with D uncertain. Germline CDR1 is MNHEY and CDR2 is SMNVEV (reference sequence). Trimming removed 0 bases from V and 3 bases from J, with 3 bases in between. This CDR3 region has 13 residues.

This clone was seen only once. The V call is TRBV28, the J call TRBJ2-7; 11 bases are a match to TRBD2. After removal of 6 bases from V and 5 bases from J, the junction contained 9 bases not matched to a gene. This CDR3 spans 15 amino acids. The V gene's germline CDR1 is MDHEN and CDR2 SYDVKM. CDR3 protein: CASRELAGEKNEQYF. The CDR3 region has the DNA TGTGCCAGCAGGGAACTAGCGGGAGAGAAAAACGAGCAGTACTTC.

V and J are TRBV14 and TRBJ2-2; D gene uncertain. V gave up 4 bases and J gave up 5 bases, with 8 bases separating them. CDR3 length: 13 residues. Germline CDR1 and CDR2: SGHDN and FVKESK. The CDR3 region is CASSPASTGELFF. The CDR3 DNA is TGTGCCAGCAGCCCTGCTTCAACCGGGGAGCTGTTTTTT.

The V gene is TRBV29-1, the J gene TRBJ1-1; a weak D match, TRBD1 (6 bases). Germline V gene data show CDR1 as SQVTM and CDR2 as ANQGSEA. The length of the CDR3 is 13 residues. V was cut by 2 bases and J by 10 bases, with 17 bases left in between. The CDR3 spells CSVESPGVPLAFF. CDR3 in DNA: TGCAGCGTTGAAAGCCCAGGGGTCCCTTTAGCTTTCTTT. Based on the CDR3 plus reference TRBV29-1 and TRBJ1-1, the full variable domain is SAVISQKPSRDICQRGTSLTIQCQVDSQVTMMFWYRQQPGQSLTLIATANQGSEATYESGFVIDKFPISRPNLTFSTLTVSNMSPEDSSIYLCSVESPGVPLAFFGQGTRLTVV.

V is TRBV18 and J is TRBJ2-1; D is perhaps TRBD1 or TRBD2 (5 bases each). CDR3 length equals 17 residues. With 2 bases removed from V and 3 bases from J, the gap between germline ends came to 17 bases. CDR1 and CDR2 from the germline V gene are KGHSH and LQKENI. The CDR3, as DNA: TGTGCCAGCTCACCAGCCGGGGCACGGGATAACTACAATGAGCAGTTCTTC. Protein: CASSPAGARDNYNEQFF.

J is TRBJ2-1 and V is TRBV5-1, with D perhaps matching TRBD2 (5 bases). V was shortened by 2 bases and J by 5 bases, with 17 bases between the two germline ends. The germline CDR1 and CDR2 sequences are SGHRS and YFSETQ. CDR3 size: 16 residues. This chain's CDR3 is CASSFGLAPMDNEQFF. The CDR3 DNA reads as TGCGCCAGCAGCTTCGGGCTAGCCCCCATGGACAATGAGCAGTTCTTC.

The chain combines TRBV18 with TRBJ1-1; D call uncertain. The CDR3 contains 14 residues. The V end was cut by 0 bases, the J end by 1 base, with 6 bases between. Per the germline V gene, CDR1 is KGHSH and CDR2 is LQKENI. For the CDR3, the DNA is TGTGCCAGCTCACCACCGTTCCAGAACACTGAAGCTTTCTTT. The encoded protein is CASSPPFQNTEAFF.

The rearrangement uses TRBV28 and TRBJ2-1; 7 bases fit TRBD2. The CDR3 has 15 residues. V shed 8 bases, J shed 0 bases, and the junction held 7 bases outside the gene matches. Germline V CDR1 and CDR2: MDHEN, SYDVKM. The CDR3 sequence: CASLSGQSSYNEQFF. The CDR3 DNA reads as TGTGCCAGCCTTAGCGGGCAGAGCTCCTACAATGAGCAGTTCTTC.

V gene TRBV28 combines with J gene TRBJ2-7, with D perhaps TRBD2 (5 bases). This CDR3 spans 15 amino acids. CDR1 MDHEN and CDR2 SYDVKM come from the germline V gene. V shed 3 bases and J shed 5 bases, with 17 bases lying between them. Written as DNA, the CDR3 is TGTGCCAGCAGTTTTTCGGGGTACCCTGGCAACGAGCAGTACTTC. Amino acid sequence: CASSFSGYPGNEQYF.

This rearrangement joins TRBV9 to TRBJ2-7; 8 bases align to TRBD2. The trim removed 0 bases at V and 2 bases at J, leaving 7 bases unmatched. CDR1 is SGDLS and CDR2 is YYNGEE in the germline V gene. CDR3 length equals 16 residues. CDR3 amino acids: CASSVAGGSGPYEQYF. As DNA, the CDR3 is TGTGCCAGCAGCGTAGCGGGAGGGAGCGGGCCCTACGAGCAGTACTTC.

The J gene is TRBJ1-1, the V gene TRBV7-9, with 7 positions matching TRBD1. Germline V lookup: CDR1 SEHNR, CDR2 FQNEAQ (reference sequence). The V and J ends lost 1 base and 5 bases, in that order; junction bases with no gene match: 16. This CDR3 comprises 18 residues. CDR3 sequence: CASSLDVGQARYKTEAFF. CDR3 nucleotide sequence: TGTGCCAGCAGCTTAGATGTCGGACAGGCTCGATATAAGACTGAAGCTTTCTTT.

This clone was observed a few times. The CDR3 region is CASSWGRGSGYTF. The CDR3 coding sequence is TGTGCCAGCAGTTGGGGGAGAGGGTCTGGCTACACCTTC. The J gene is TRBJ1-2, the V gene TRBV28; D possibly corresponds to TRBD1 (5 bases). The length of the CDR3 is 13 residues. Trimming shortened V by 4 bases and J by 7 bases, and 13 bases separated the two germline ends. Germline-derived CDR1 and CDR2 are MDHEN and SYDVKM.

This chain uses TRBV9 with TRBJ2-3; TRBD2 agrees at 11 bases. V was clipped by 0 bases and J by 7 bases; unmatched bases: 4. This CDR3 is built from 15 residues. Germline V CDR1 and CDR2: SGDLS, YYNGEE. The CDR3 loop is CASSVVAGGPNTQYF. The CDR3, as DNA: TGTGCCAGCAGCGTAGTAGCGGGAGGGCCGAATACGCAGTATTTT.

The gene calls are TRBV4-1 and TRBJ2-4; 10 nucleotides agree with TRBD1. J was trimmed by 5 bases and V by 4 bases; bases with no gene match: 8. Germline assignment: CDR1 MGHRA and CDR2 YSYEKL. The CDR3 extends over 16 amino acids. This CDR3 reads CASSRLRQGAENIQYF. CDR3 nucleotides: TGCGCCAGCAGCCGATTAAGACAGGGGGCGGAAAACATTCAGTACTTC.

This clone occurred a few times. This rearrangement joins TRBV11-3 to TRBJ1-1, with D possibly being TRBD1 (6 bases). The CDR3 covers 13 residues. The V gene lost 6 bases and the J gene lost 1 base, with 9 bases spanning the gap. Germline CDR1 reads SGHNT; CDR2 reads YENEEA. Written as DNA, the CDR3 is TGTGCCAGCAGAGACAGGACGAACACTGAAGCTTTCTTT. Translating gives CASRDRTNTEAFF. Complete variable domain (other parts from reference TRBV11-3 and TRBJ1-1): EAGVVQSPRYKIIEKKQPVAFWCNPISGHNTLYWYLQNLGQGPELLIRYENEEAVDDSQLPKDRFSAERLKGVDSTLKIQPAELGDSAVYLCASRDRTNTEAFFGQGTRLTVV.

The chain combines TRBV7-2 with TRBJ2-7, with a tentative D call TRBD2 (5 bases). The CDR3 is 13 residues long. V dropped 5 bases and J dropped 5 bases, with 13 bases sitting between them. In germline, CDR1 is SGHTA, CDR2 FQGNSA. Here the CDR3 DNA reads TGTGCCAGCAGCCGGACTGTATGGAACGAGCAGTACTTC. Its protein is CASSRTVWNEQYF.